A selection of T cell receptor beta chains follows, all from one sample in a study of regulatory T cells in long-lasting Graves disease. TCRdb re-derived calls from the multiplex PCR reads in MiXCR, one entry per CDR3 protein. The sample has 420,000 or so distinct CDR3 sequences, about a sixth seen once; the top ten hold 23%. This sample also belongs to another study, concerning T cells in Graves' hyperthyroidism and ophthalmopathy.

Sequenced material: peripheral blood mononuclear cells (PBMCs), taken at new diagnosis, from a patient treated with antithyroid drugs. All receptors derive from a woman younger than 35 with Graves disease. Each CDR3 is given with its conserved first and last residue. Clone size appears in some rows only: once, few, many, or a class for an expanded clone.

clone_size	v_call	j_call	cdr3_length	cdr3_aa
many	TRBV7-2	TRBJ2-1	14	CASSLVSRYNEQFF
few	TRBV4-2	TRBJ2-1	14	CASTISDRGGEQFF
NA	TRBV29-1	TRBJ2-7	13	CSVEVQQGFGQYF
few	TRBV5-1	TRBJ2-1	12	CASSKDRAGQFF
few	TRBV6-6	TRBJ1-2	14	CASSYSDMATGYTF
many	TRBV7-3	TRBJ2-3	15	CASSRGTSYTDTQYF
NA	TRBV10-3	TRBJ2-7	18	CAISEPVRSRIDSYEQYF
many	TRBV27	TRBJ2-5	14	CASSDPGPAETQYF
few	TRBV6-2/TRBV6-3	TRBJ2-7	15	CASRPAERPYHEQYF
few	TRBV6-1	TRBJ1-5	12	CASGSSNQPQHF
many	TRBV7-9	TRBJ2-7	12	CASSRRHPEQYF
many	TRBV20-1	TRBJ2-7	14	CSASSRDRVWEQYF
many	TRBV12-3/TRBV12-4	NA	14	CASSFVGGGETQYF
NA	TRBV29-1	TRBJ1-4	13	CSASAPRDEKLFF
NA	TRBV20-1	TRBJ2-1	13	CSARDPGHNEQFF
few	TRBV19	TRBJ2-1	16	CASSILAGGPRNEQFF
many	TRBV10-1	TRBJ1-5	14	CASRDGQGAQPQHF
many	TRBV7-2	TRBJ2-7	15	CASRLLPEGGYEQYF
many	TRBV28	TRBJ2-1	13	CASSDPGGREQFF
many	TRBV7-2	TRBJ2-1	11	CASSLRLEQFF
many	TRBV12-3/TRBV12-4	TRBJ2-7	14	CASTPDRNPYEQYF
many	TRBV7-3	TRBJ2-7	14	CASSLNGNTYEQYF
many	TRBV20-1	TRBJ2-7	13	CSARLAARREQYF
NA	TRBV20-1	TRBJ2-5	14	CSVEGSGRQETQYF
NA	TRBV2	TRBJ1-4	15	CANRQGESLNEKLFF
many	TRBV2	TRBJ2-2	14	CASGQGGNTGELFF
many	TRBV7-9	TRBJ2-7	14	CASSLVGTTYEQYF
many	TRBV7-9	TRBJ2-7	18	CASSLGLAGGQGSYEQYF
many	TRBV11-3	TRBJ2-3	16	CASSLGLAGGLDTQYF
many	TRBV10-2	TRBJ2-7	13	CASSGGGPYEQYF
NA	TRBV19	TRBJ2-7	13	CASSRGAAYEQYF
many	TRBV29-1	TRBJ2-1	17	CSVHTTIGGRTYNEQFF
NA	TRBV3-2	TRBJ2-1	15	CASSQDSSRGDEQFF
few	TRBV20-1	NA	13	CSAINPGSYEQYF
many	TRBV2	TRBJ1-1	12	CASSEGGGEAFF
few	TRBV7-3	TRBJ2-7	16	CASSLVGGGDTNEQYF
many	TRBV12-3/TRBV12-4	TRBJ1-3	12	CANTAGGNTIYF